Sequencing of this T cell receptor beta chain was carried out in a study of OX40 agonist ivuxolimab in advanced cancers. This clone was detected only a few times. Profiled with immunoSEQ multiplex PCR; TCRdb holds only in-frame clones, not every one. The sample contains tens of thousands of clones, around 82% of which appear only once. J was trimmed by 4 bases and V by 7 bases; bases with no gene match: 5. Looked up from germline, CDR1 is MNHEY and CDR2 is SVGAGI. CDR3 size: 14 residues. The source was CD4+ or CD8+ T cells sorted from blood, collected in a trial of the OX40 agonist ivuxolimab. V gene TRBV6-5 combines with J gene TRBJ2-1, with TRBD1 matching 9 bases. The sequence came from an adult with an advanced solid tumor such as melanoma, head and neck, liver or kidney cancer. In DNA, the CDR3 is TGTGCCAGCATGCTGACAGGGGGATACAATGAGCAGTTCTTC. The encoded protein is CASMLTGGYNEQFF.